The rows below give T cell receptor beta chains drawn from one sample of a study of blood T cell repertoires in COVID-19. The protocol was immunoSEQ multiplex PCR, while the TCRdb copy is restricted to in-frame clones and leaves out a portion. The sample contains 350,000 or so clones, 70% to 90% of which appear only once. The sequencing input was peripheral blood. The receptor set was obtained from a woman in her 30s with COVID-19, enrolled during active disease. The CDR3 runs from the conserved cysteine through the conserved F or W. D genes are given only for firm matches. Size is stated for part of the rows, as once, few or many counts, or as a class when the clone is expanded.

>TRBJ2-2|few|TRBV7-9|.
TGTGCCAGCAGCCTCTTACGGGAGTCCGGGGAGCTGTTTTTT
CASSLLRESGELFF
>TRBJ2-7|.|TRBV4-3|.
TGCGCCAGCAGCCCAGGGGTGGGAGGGGGCTACGAGCAGTACTTC
CASSPGVGGGYEQYF
>TRBJ1-6|.|TRBV2|.
TGTGCCAGCAGTGTTTCGACTGGTCTTTCACCCCTCCACTTT
CASSVSTGLSPLHF
>TRBJ2-2|.|TRBV7-8|.
TGTGCCAGCAGCTTAGGGCAGTCTGTGGTTTACACCGGGGAGCTGTTTTTT
CASSLGQSVVYTGELFF
>TRBJ1-1|.|TRBV6-5|.
TGTGCCAGCAGTTTAAACGACAGGAACACTGAAGCTTTCTTT
CASSLNDRNTEAFF
>TRBJ2-1|.|TRBV7-2|.
TGTGCCAGCAGCAACGACTTCGTGGGTGAGCAGTTCTTC
CASSNDFVGEQFF
>TRBJ2-2|few|TRBV6-5|TRBD1
TGTGCCAGCAGTACAGGACAGGGCAACACCGGGGAGCTGTTTTTT
CASSTGQGNTGELFF
>TRBJ1-5|.|TRBV28|TRBD1
TGTGCCAGCAGCCCTTCGACAGGGCGCAATCAGCCCCAGCATTTT
CASSPSTGRNQPQHF
>TRBJ1-6|.|TRBV18|.
TGTGCCAGCTCACCTATCCCGAGGAGCTCCTATAATTCACCCCTCCACTTT
CASSPIPRSSYNSPLHF
>TRBJ2-7|.|TRBV30|.
TGTGCCTGGAGTGTATCCCGAGGGCCCGAGCAGTACTTC
CAWSVSRGPEQYF
>TRBJ2-5|.|TRBV28|TRBD2
TGTGCCAGCAGTTTACTAGCGGGGAGAGAGACCCAGTACTTC
CASSLLAGRETQYF
>TRBJ2-1|.|TRBV7-6|TRBD2
TGTGCCAGCAGCTTAGTACTAGCGGCCTACAATGAGCAGTTCTTC
CASSLVLAAYNEQFF
>TRBJ2-2|.|TRBV30|TRBD1
TGTGCCTGGGACCGGACAGGGGTTGGCGGGGAGCTGTTTTTT
CAWDRTGVGGELFF
>TRBJ2-5|.|TRBV24-1|.
TGTGCCACCAGTGATCCAAGGACAGAAGAGACCCAGTACTTC
CATSDPRTEETQYF
>TRBJ2-7|.|TRBV10-2|TRBD2
TGCGCCAGCAGTGCAGCTAGCGGGAGGTTCAACGAGCAGTACTTC
CASSAASGRFNEQYF
>TRBJ2-2|.|TRBV6-2/TRBV6-3|TRBD1
TGTGCCAGCAGTTCCACAGGGGGCGACACCGGGGAGCTGTTTTTT
CASSSTGGDTGELFF
>TRBJ1-3|.|TRBV5-1|.
TGCGCCAGCAGCTTGGGGGGCCTCTCTGGAAACACCATATATTTT
CASSLGGLSGNTIYF
>TRBJ2-7|.|TRBV4-1|TRBD2
TGCGCCAGCAGCCAAGATACTAGCGTCGGGACCTACGAGCAGTACTTC
CASSQDTSVGTYEQYF
>TRBJ2-7|.|TRBV2|.
TGTGCCAGCAGTGATCTTTGGGTTGCGGACTTC
CASSDLWVADF
>TRBJ2-1|.|TRBV30|TRBD1
TGTGCCTGGAACACCGGGACAGGGGGCTATGAGCAGTTCTTC
CAWNTGTGGYEQFF
>TRBJ1-5|.|TRBV24-1|TRBD1
TGTGCCACCAGTGACCGAACAGGGGATAGCAATCAGCCCCAGCATTTT
CATSDRTGDSNQPQHF
>TRBJ2-7|.|TRBV5-4|.
TGTGCCAGCAGCTTGGAGGGCAGGGGATTCCACGAGCAGTACTTC
CASSLEGRGFHEQYF
>TRBJ2-1|few|TRBV5-1|TRBD2
TGCGCCAGCAGATGGGGTTTAGCGGGAGGGCCTGACAATGAGCAGTTCTTC
CASRWGLAGGPDNEQFF
>TRBJ1-2|.|TRBV9|.
TGTGCCAGCAGCGTAGGGGAGGGCAGAACCTATGGCTACACCTTC
CASSVGEGRTYGYTF
>TRBJ2-3|few|TRBV3-1/TRBV3-2|.
TGTGCCAGCCAGGAGGGTAGCGGAAGCACAGATACGCAGTATTTT
CASQEGSGSTDTQYF
>TRBJ1-2|.|TRBV2|TRBD1
TGTGCCAGCAGTCAACAGGGGGCCCTTGGCTACACCTTC
CASSQQGALGYTF
>TRBJ2-1|.|TRBV19|.
TGTGCCAGTAGGAGCTCCTACAATGAGCAGTTCTTC
CASRSSYNEQFF
>TRBJ1-6|.|TRBV27|.
TGTGCCAGCAGCTCAGGGACACTTGTGGGATCCCCCCTCCACTTT
CASSSGTLVGSPLHF
>TRBJ2-7|.|TRBV12-3/TRBV12-4|TRBD1
TGTGCCAGCAGCCCTACAGGGGACGAGCAGTACTTC
CASSPTGDEQYF
>TRBJ2-2|.|TRBV4-1|TRBD2
TGCGCCAGCAGCTGGGTAGCGGGAGCCGGGGAGCTGTTTTTT
CASSWVAGAGELFF
>TRBJ2-2|.|TRBV2|.
TGTGCCAGCAGTGTCGGGAGAAAGGCCGGGGAGCTGTTTTTT
CASSVGRKAGELFF
>TRBJ2-5|.|TRBV29-1|TRBD2
TGCAGCGTTGATTCTAGCGGACAAGAGACCCAGTACTTC
CSVDSSGQETQYF
>TRBJ2-1|.|TRBV7-3|.
TGTGCCAGCAGCTATTCCGCGGCACAGGGAATCGATGAGCAGTTCTTC
CASSYSAAQGIDEQFF
>TRBJ1-1|.|TRBV28|.
TGTGCCAGCAAACTGGGGGGAAGGACTGAAGCTTTCTTT
CASKLGGRTEAFF
>TRBJ2-6|.|TRBV6-5|TRBD2
TGTGCCAGCAGTCCCGACGGGAGGGCCAATGTCCTGACTTTC
CASSPDGRANVLTF
>TRBJ2-5|.|TRBV12-3/TRBV12-4|TRBD2
TGTGCCAGCAGGGGGGGGAGAGAGACCCAGTACTTC
CASRGGRETQYF
>TRBJ2-5|.|TRBV7-8|.
TGTGCCAGCAGCCTTAGTAGGACTACAGAGACCCAGTACTTC
CASSLSRTTETQYF
>TRBJ1-1|few|TRBV24-1|.
TGTGCCACCAGTGACCCGACAGATGAAGCTTTCTTT
CATSDPTDEAFF
>TRBJ2-3|.|TRBV9|.
TGTGCCAGCAGCGTAGTTGGAAAGACAACAGATACGCAGTATTTT
CASSVVGKTTDTQYF
>TRBJ1-6|.|TRBV28|TRBD1
TGTGCCAGCAGTTTTGACAGGGGGATCTATAATTCACCCCTCCACTTT
CASSFDRGIYNSPLHF
>TRBJ1-2|once|TRBV7-2|TRBD1
TGTGCCAGCAGCCCGACAGGGGGCAATGGCTACACCTTC
CASSPTGGNGYTF
>TRBJ2-1|.|TRBV11-3|.
TGTGCCAGCAGCGGGCCCAGCAATGAGCAGTTCTTC
CASSGPSNEQFF
>TRBJ1-3|.|TRBV7-2|.
TGTGCCAGCAGCTTAAACAGTCCCTCTGGAAACACCATATATTTT
CASSLNSPSGNTIYF
>TRBJ1-4|.|TRBV6-1|.
TGTGCCAGCAGTGCCACCCGGGGGGGGGCTAATGAAAAACTGTTTTTT
CASSATRGGANEKLFF
>TRBJ2-1|few|TRBV18|TRBD2
TGTGCCAGCTCACTGCGGACTAGCGGGAGACCCAGTGAGCAGTTCTTC
CASSLRTSGRPSEQFF
>TRBJ2-1|.|TRBV6-5|TRBD2
TGTGCCAGCCGCCGCAGACCCAGCGGGAACGATGAGCAGTTCTTC
CASRRRPSGNDEQFF
>TRBJ2-7|.|TRBV7-2|.
TGTGCCAGCACCAATCAGTGGCCTCCCGAGCAGTACTTC
CASTNQWPPEQYF
>TRBJ2-2|.|TRBV28|TRBD2
TGTGCCAGCAGGACAACGGAGGGACTAGCGGTGACCGGGGAGCTGTTTTTT
CASRTTEGLAVTGELFF
>TRBJ2-5|.|TRBV11-2|TRBD1
TGTGCCAGCAGCTTAAGGGCGGGGACAGGGGGCTTGTCGGAGACCCAGTACTTC
CASSLRAGTGGLSETQYF